This note documents a single TCR beta chain sequence. What it binds is not known. The sample comes from a study of T cell responses to AZD1222 COVID-19 vaccine. Study findings and constraints: White British people made up most donors, females outnumbered males, and clonal diversity was possibly underestimated.

TCRdb keeps only in-frame clones here, not all; method: immunoSEQ multiplex PCR. Of 120,000 to 150,000 clones listed, over 75% are singletons. The CDR3 covers 14 residues. V gave up 1 base and J gave up 8 bases; unmatched junction bases: 1. Germline V gives CDR1 LNHDA, CDR2 SQIVND (reference sequence). The sequence came from an adult in good health. This chain links TRBV19 with TRBJ2-1, with 11 bases matching TRBD2. Material: peripheral blood, obtained on day 0 of AZD1222 vaccination. CDR3 DNA sequence: TGTGCCAGTAGTATAGGACTAGCGGGACATGAGCAGTTCTTC. Translated, it gives CASSIGLAGHEQFF.